This TCR beta chain was sequenced for a study of blood T cell repertoires in COVID-19. In the authors' workflow: How many nucleated cells were present was estimated from reference gene primer amplification. Clones were read by immunoSEQ multiplex PCR, and TCRdb kept only the in-frame ones, dropping some. V and J calls and clone size are given by that table; D and trimming were obtained from the DNA. The sample includes approximately 230,000 clones, 88% of them seen just once. Germline V gives CDR1 SGHDT, CDR2 YYEEEE. V lost 4 bases to trimming and J lost 4 bases, with 14 bases between them. This CDR3 is 14 amino acids long.

The TCR sequence derives from a man of 80 years or more with acute or convalescent COVID-19. The rearrangement joins TRBV5-6 to TRBJ1-1; D might be TRBD1 (5 bases). The specimen was peripheral blood. CDR3: CASSRDRGATEAFF. DNA of the CDR3: TGTGCCAGCAGCCGGGACCGCGGGGCCACTGAAGCTTTCTTT.